A selection of T cell receptor beta chains follows, all from one sample in a study of patients and donors after allogeneic stem cell transplantation. MiXCR, applied by TCRdb to the RT-PCR reads, yields one record per CDR3 protein. The table has approximately 9,000 distinct CDR3 sequences, roughly 4% seen once. The specimen sequenced was blood, either unsorted or a sorted T cell fraction (not recorded which). These receptors were taken from a human donor who was either an allogeneic HSCT recipient or a stem cell or donor lymphocyte infusion donor (not recorded which). It is not recorded whose cells these are; they may come from a transplant donor. The CDR3 runs from the conserved cysteine through the conserved F or W. Fields, in order: V gene, J gene, clone size, D gene, CDR3 protein, CDR3 DNA. The D gene is left open where the match is weak. Part of the rows lack a size; the others show once, few, many or a class for expanded clones.

>TRBV4-3|TRBJ2-3|many|TRBD2
CASSRGLAGGGDTQYF
TGCGCCAGCAGCCGAGGACTAGCGGGAGGTGGAGATACGCAGTATTTT
>TRBV4-1|TRBJ2-5|many|NA
CASSQDRDSETQYF
TGCGCCAGCAGCCAAGACCGGGACTCAGAGACCCAGTACTTC
>TRBV3-1|TRBJ2-7|many|NA
CASSQVHEQYF
TGTGCCAGCAGCCAAGTACACGAGCAGTACTTC
>TRBV28|TRBJ2-7|many|NA
CASRSGDEQYF
TGTGCCAGCAGGTCAGGGGACGAGCAGTACTTC
>TRBV7-9|TRBJ2-1|large|NA
CASRSQRQRLSNEQFF
TGTGCCAGCAGATCACAACGACAACGGTTAAGCAATGAGCAGTTCTTC
>TRBV6-2/TRBV6-3|TRBJ2-7|many|TRBD1
CASSYSRQGAPEQYF
TGTGCCAGCAGTTACAGTCGCCAGGGGGCCCCCGAGCAGTACTTC
>TRBV28|TRBJ2-1|many|NA
CASQRTGVSNEQFF
TGTGCCAGCCAGCGGACGGGGGTTAGTAATGAGCAGTTCTTC
>TRBV28|TRBJ1-3|medium-sized|NA
CASSLGSGNTIYF
TGTGCCAGCAGTTTAGGCTCTGGAAACACCATATATTTT
>TRBV25-1|TRBJ1-1|many|NA
CAPGGTEAFF
TGTGCTCCGGGGGGGACTGAAGCTTTCTTT
>TRBV7-9|TRBJ2-1|many|TRBD2
CASMRFAGTSGRSSYNEQFF
TGTGCCAGCATGAGGTTTGCCGGGACTAGCGGGAGAAGCTCCTACAATGAGCAGTTCTTC
>TRBV2|TRBJ2-2|many|NA
CASRRTGILTGELFF
TGTGCCAGCAGGCGAACCGGGATCCTCACCGGGGAGCTGTTTTTT
>TRBV4-1|TRBJ2-7|many|TRBD1
CASSQSDRTYEQYF
TGCGCCAGCAGCCAATCGGACAGGACCTACGAGCAGTACTTC
>TRBV28|TRBJ1-2|many|NA
CASSFPPYGYTF
TGTGCCAGCAGTTTCCCCCCCTATGGCTACACCTTC
>TRBV4-2|TRBJ2-3|many|NA
CASSQVQFSGQTQRTQYF
TGTGCCAGCAGCCAAGTGCAGTTTAGCGGCCAAACACAACGTACGCAGTATTTT
>TRBV6-1|TRBJ2-6|NA|TRBD1
CASTPGQGNSGANVLTF
TGTGCCAGCACGCCGGGACAGGGGAACTCTGGGGCCAACGTCCTGACTTTC
>TRBV12-3/TRBV12-4|TRBJ1-5|medium-sized|NA
CASNSIPWPQHF
TGTGCCAGCAATTCCATCCCGTGGCCCCAGCATTTT
>TRBV7-9|TRBJ2-7|many|NA
CASSFTDGSYEQYF
TGTGCCAGCAGCTTTACGGACGGGTCCTACGAGCAGTACTTC
>TRBV3-1|TRBJ1-5|medium-sized|TRBD1
CASSQGQGVNQPQHF
TGTGCCAGCAGCCAAGGCCAGGGGGTCAATCAGCCCCAGCATTTT
>TRBV24-1|TRBJ2-5|many|TRBD2
CATSSLAGVQETQYF
TGTGCCACCAGTTCCTTAGCGGGAGTCCAAGAGACCCAGTACTTC
>TRBV11-3|TRBJ2-7|many|TRBD2
CASSFKRESEQYF
TGTGCCAGCAGCTTCAAGCGGGAATCCGAGCAGTACTTC
>TRBV7-2|TRBJ1-1|medium-sized|NA
CASSLAEGGTEAFF
TGTGCCAGCAGCTTAGCAGAGGGAGGCACTGAAGCTTTCTTT
>TRBV13|TRBJ2-3|NA|NA
CASSLVFQTDTQYF
TGTGCCAGCAGCTTAGTATTTCAGACAGATACGCAGTATTTT